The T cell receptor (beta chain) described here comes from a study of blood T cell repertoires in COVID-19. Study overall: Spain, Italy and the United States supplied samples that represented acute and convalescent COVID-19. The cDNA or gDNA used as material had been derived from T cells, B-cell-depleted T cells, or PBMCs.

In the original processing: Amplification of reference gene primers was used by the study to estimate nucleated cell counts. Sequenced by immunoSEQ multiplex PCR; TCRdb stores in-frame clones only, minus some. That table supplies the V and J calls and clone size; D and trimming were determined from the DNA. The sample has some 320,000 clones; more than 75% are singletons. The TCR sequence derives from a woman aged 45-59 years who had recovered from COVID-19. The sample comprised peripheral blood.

Written as DNA, the CDR3 is TGTGCCAGCAGCAAAACCCTGGGACTAGCGATTACCGGGGAGCTGTTTTTT. Its protein product is CASSKTLGLAITGELFF. This chain connects TRBV2 to TRBJ2-2; TRBD2 aligns across 10 bases. This CDR3 has 17 amino acids. CDR1 is SNHLY, CDR2 FYNNEI, per germline. The J segment lost 5 bases and the V segment lost 6 bases, leaving 12 bases of the junction unmatched.